This T cell receptor beta chain was found in a study of monozygotic twins with inflammatory bowel disease (dated by TCRdb to about 2019). General notes on the study: A total of some 30 monozygotic twin pairs were included in the full study, comprising nine German pairs (four IBD-concordant, five IBD-discordant) and 19 IBD-discordant Danish pairs. The search for disease-associated traits relied mainly on comparing, within discordant pairs, IBD patients with their genetically identical healthy co-twins. Each individual had, on average, about 151 000 unique TCRalpha sequences and 181 000 unique TCRbeta sequences available for analysis. What the work shows at the level of the full study, not this receptor alone: Compared with healthy twins, IBD patients had fewer clonotypes in common with other individuals, a difference most pronounced in patients showing signs of disease activity. The analysis was unable to tell different T cell subtypes apart. Background noise and inter-individual variability may have been introduced into the repertoires by the differing immunosuppressive treatments among patients. A decrease in TCRbeta repertoire diversity, as measured by inverse Simpson index, was observed in IBD patients compared with their healthy co-twins. No single strong signal or clonotype linked to IBD turned up in the results, so the idea that one exists was not supported. Repertoire similarity did not differ between concordant and discordant twins, which could be due to limited statistical power.

Library creation used 5' RACE. For each TCR library, approximately 4,000 ng of total RNA was used. For each sample, cDNA was synthesized in eight separate reactions using SMARTScribe reverse transcriptase. During cDNA synthesis, template switching was used to introduce unique molecular identifiers that contained a 6-nucleotide sample barcode. TCRalpha and TCRbeta cDNA was amplified in two nested PCRs of about 17 and 10 cycles, and bead purification was carried out after each PCR. Before amplification, the cDNA was treated with uracil DNA-glycosylase and purified using the QIAquick PCR purification kit. The second PCR added Illumina TruSeq-compatible adapters along with sample-specific barcodes. TapeStation and Qubit were used to check library quality and concentration, and 5 ng of each library went into the pool. The pooled libraries were sequenced with 2 x 100 bp reads and custom sequencing primers on an Illumina HiSeq2500 single-index Rapid Run. Turning to the authors' computational methods: MiGEC version 1.2.6 was used for UMI-based consensus assembly to correct PCR and sequencing errors. V(D)J alignment, clonotype assembly and CDR3 extraction were performed with MiXCR version 2.1.1. Gene usage, clonotype sharing and MAIT/NKT TCR abundance were normalised by analysing the top 1000, 10 000 and 20 000 clonotypes per sample. After downsampling to 27 000 UMIs, diversity was calculated as the inverse Simpson index using the vegan R package. Paired Mann-Whitney U tests were applied to discordant twin pairs, with Benjamini-Hochberg correction for multiple testing. The reads underwent TCRdb reprocessing, giving one record for each CDR3 protein sequence and no DNA. It is TCRdb's table, rather than the study itself, that gives the V and J calls and clone size. The sample table on file contains a few hundred thousand distinct CDR3 sequences. The ten largest clonotypes hold 1.6% of the sample.

As regards this clonotype: There is no known antigen for this receptor.

From each donor, an approximately 2.4 ml peripheral blood sample was collected into PAXgene tubes and kept at -80 degrees C. Total RNA was isolated from whole blood with the PAXgene blood miRNA kit on an automated QIAcube, without T cell sorting. Peripheral blood from monozygotic twin pairs concordant or discordant for inflammatory bowel disease was subjected to deep TCRalpha and TCRbeta repertoire profiling with unique molecular barcoding. Smoking habits were recorded for all twin pairs, with individuals classified as current, former or never smokers. The sequencing sample was made of blood. The sequence was obtained from a human donor with ulcerative colitis or Crohn's disease, or a healthy co-twin of an affected twin (not recorded which).

CDR3 region: CSVQAGGRTDTQYF. The rearrangement combines TRBV29-1 with TRBJ2-3; TCRdb names TRBD2, which stays unverified in the absence of DNA. The CDR3 covers 14 residues, taking in both the cysteine and the phenylalanine. No DNA accompanies this entry. The germline V gene yields SQVTM for CDR1 and ANQGSEA for CDR2.